The subject of this entry is one T cell receptor beta chain. Its antigen is undetermined. The read terminates 3 residues ahead of where the CDR3 ends, so the germline J gene completes it. With V trimmed by 4 bases and J by 1 base, 2 bases remained unmatched. Germline V gene sequence: CDR1 SGHNT, CDR2 YYREEE (reference sequence). The CDR3 runs to 15 residues. This sample is part of a study of T cells in women clearing cervical HPV infection. Study-wide background: With HLA typing for only a few women, HLA confounding remains possible.

Libraries were prepared by immunoSEQ multiplex PCR; TCRdb keeps only in-frame clonotypes and omits some of them. The sample totals 40,000 or so clones. Study-level results: Cases and controls were distinguished at AUC roughly 0.86 by richness and V genes.

The sequence was collected from a woman between 18 and 70 years old with a cervical HPV16 infection that either progressed to CIN3+ or cleared (not recorded which). The sequencing sample was made of blood buffy coat. The J gene is TRBJ2-7, the V gene TRBV5-4; 13 bases align to TRBD2. The chain's CDR3 is CASSRLAGGSYEQYF. CDR3 DNA, as far as it was read: TGTGCCAGCAGCCGACTAGCGGGAGGTTCCTACGAG.